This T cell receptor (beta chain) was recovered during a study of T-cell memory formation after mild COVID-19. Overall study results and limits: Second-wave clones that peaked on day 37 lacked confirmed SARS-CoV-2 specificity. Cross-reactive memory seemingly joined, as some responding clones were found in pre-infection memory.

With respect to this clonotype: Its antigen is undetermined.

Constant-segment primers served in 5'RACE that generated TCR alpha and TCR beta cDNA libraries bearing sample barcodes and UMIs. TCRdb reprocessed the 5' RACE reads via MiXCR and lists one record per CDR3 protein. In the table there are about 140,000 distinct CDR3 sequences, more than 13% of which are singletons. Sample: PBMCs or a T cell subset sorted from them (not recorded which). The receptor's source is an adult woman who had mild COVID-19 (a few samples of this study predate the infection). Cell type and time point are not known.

Here the CDR3 DNA reads TGTGCCAGCAGCTCTAGTAGCGAGGGGGCATATGAGCAGTTCTTC. Amino acid sequence: CASSSSSEGAYEQFF. The J gene is TRBJ2-1, the V gene TRBV6-4, with TRBD1 matching 7 bases. Per the germline V gene, CDR1 is MRHNA and CDR2 is SNTAGT. The CDR3 has 15 amino acids. Germline trimming cut 6 bases from V and 8 bases from J; bases unmatched to any gene: 13.